Here is one TCR beta chain with its context. The data are from a study of blood T cell repertoires in COVID-19. On the study more broadly: Sites across the United States, Italy and Spain contributed samples from acute and convalescent COVID-19. PBMCs, B-cell-depleted T cells, or T cells provided the cDNA or gDNA that made up the material.

The CDR3 spans 16 residues. The V gene's germline CDR1 is SNHLY and CDR2 FYNNEI. The junction had 14 bases not matched to a gene; V was cut back by 6 bases and J by 4 bases. Per the original data handling: It was from reference gene primer amplification that nucleated cell counts were estimated. Sequencing used immunoSEQ multiplex PCR; TCRdb keeps in-frame clones, though not all of them. V and J calls and clone size are given by that table; D and trimming were obtained from the DNA. This repertoire shows approximately 52,000 clones, about nine tenths found once; its top ten account for roughly 6%. The TCR comes from a man aged 45-65 years with active COVID-19. The specimen was peripheral blood. This chain joins TRBV2 and TRBJ1-1; 7 nucleotides agree with TRBD1. CDR3 loop: CASRNTGEIGGTEAFF. The CDR3 DNA reads TGTGCCAGCAGGAACACAGGGGAGATCGGTGGCACTGAAGCTTTCTTT.